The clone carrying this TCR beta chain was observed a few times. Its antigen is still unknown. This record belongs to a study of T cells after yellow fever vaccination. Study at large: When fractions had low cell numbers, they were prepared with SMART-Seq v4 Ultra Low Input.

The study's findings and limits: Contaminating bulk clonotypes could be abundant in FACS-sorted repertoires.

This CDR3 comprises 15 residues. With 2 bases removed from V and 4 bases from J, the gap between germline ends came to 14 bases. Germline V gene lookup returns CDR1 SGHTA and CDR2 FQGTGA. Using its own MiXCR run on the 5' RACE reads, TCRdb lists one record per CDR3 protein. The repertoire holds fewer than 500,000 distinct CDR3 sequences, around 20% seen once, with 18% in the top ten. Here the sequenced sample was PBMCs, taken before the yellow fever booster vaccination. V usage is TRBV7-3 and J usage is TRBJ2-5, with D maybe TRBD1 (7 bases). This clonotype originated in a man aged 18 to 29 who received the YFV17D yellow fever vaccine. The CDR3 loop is CASSLGGGKGETQYF. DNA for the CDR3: TGTGCCAGCAGCTTAGGAGGGGGCAAGGGAGAGACCCAGTACTTC.